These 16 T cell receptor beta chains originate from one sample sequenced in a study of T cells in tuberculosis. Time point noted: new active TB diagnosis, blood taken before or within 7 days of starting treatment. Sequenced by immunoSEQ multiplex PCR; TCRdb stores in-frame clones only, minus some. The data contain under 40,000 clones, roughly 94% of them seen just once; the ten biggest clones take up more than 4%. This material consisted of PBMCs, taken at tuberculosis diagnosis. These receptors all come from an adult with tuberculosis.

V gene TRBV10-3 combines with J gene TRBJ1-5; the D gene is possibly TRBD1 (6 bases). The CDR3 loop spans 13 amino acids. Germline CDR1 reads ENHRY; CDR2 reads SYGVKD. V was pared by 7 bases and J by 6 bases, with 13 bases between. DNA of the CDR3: TGTGCCATCAACGGAGGGGGGGGTCAGCCCCAGCATTTT. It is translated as CAINGGGGQPQHF.

The chain's CDR3 is CASSGGNLRGPQPQHF. CDR3 nucleotides: TGTGCCAGCAGCGGAGGGAACCTTAGAGGGCCTCAGCCCCAGCATTTT. This chain links TRBV21-1 with TRBJ1-5. TRBV21-1 is shown as a pseudogene. The CDR3 spans 16 residues.

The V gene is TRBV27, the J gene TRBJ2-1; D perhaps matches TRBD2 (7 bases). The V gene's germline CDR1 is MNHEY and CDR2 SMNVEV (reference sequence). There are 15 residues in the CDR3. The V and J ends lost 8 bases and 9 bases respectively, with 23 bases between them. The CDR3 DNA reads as TGTGCCAGCGAACGACTCGCGGGGGCCCGAGGTGAGCAGTTCTTC. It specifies CASERLAGARGEQFF.

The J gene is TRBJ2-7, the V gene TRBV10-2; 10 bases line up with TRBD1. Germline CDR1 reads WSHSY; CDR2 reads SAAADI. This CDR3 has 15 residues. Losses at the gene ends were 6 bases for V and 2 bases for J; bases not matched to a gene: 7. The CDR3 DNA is TGCGCCAGCAGCTCCCCGGGACAGGGGACCTACGAGCAGTACTTC. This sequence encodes CASSSPGQGTYEQYF.

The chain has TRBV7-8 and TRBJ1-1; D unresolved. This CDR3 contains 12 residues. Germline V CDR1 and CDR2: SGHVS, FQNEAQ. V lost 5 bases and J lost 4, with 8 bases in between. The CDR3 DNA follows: TGTGCCAGCAGCCCGCGTATCACTGAAGCTTTCTTT. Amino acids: CASSPRITEAFF. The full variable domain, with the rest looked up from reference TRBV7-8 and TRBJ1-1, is GAGVSQSPRYKVAKRGQDVALRCDPISGHVSLFWYQQALGQGPEFLTYFQNEAQLDKSGLPSDRFFAERPEGSVSTLKIQRTQQEDSAVYLCASSPRITEAFFGQGTRLTVV.

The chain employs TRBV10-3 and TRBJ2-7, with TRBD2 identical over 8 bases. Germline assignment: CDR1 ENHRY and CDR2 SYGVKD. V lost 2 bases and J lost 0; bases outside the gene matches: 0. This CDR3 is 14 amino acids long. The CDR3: CAISERGGSYEQYF. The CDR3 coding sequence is TGTGCCATCAGTGAGCGGGGGGGCTCCTACGAGCAGTACTTC.

The CDR3 reads CASTTGTGINYEQFF. The CDR3 DNA follows: TGTGCCAGCACCACTGGGACAGGGATAAACTATGAGCAGTTCTTC. V and J are TRBV28 and TRBJ2-1; 9 bases line up with TRBD1. The CDR3 length is 15 residues. Per germline, CDR1 MDHEN and CDR2 SYDVKM. The J segment lost 8 bases and the V segment lost 7 bases, leaving 12 bases of the junction unmatched.

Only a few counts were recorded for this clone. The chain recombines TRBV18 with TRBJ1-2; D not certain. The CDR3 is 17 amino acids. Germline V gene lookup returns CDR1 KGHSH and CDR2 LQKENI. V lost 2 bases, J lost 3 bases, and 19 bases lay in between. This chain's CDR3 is CASSPIKALLGDYGYTF. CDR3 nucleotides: TGTGCCAGCTCACCAATCAAGGCACTCCTCGGAGACTATGGCTACACCTTC. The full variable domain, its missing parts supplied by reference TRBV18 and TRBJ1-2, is NAGVMQNPRHLVRRRGQEARLRCSPMKGHSHVYWYRQLPEEGLKFMVYLQKENIIDESGMPKERFSAEFPKEGPSILRIQQVVRGDSAAYFCASSPIKALLGDYGYTFGSGTRLTVV.

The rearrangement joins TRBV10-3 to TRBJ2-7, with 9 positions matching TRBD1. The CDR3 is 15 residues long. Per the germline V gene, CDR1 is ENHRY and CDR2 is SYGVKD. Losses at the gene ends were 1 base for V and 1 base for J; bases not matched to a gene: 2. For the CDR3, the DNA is TGTGCCATCAGTGAGTTGGGACAGGGATCCTACGAGCAGTACTTC. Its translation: CAISELGQGSYEQYF.

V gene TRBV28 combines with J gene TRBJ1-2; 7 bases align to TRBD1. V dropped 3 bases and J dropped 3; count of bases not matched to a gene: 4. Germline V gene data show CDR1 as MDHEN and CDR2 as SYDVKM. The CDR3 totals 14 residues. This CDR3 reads CASSFTGTDYGYTF. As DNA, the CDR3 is TGTGCCAGCAGTTTCACCGGGACAGACTATGGCTACACCTTC.

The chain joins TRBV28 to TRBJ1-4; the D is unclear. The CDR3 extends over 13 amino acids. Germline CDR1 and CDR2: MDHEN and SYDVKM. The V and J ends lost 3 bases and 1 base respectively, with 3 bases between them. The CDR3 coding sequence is TGTGCCAGCAGTTTCAGAACTAATGAAAAACTGTTTTTT. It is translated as CASSFRTNEKLFF.

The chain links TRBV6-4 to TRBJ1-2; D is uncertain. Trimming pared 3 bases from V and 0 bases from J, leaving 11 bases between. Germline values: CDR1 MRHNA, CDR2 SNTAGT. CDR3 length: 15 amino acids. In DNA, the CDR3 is TGTGCCAGCAGTGAGTGGGAGAATTCTAACTATGGCTACACCTTC. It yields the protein CASSEWENSNYGYTF.

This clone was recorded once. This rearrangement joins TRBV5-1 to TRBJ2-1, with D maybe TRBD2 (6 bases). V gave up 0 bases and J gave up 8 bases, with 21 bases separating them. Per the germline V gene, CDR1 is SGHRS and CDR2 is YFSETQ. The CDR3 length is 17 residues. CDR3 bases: TGCGCCAGCAGCTTGGAATTGGGGGGTAATTCAGCCTATGAGCAGTTCTTC. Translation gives CASSLELGGNSAYEQFF.

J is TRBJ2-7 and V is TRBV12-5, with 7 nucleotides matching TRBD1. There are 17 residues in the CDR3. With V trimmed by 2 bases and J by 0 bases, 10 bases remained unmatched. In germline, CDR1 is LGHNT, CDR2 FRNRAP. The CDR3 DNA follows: TGTGCTAGTGGTTTGTACCCGGGACAGCGGACCTCCTACGAGCAGTACTTC. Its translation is CASGLYPGQRTSYEQYF.

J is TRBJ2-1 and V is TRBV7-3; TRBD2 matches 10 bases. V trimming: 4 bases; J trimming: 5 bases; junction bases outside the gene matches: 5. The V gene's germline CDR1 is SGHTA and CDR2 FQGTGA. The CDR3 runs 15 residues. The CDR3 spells CASSYGLAENNEQFF. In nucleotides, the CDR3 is TGTGCCAGCAGCTACGGACTAGCGGAAAACAATGAGCAGTTCTTC.

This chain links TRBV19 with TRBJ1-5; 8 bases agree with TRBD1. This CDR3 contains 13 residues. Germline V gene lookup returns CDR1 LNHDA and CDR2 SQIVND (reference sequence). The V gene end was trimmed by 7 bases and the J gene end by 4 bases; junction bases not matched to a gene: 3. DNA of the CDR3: TGTGCCAGTATGGACAGGGCAAATCAGCCCCAGCATTTT. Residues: CASMDRANQPQHF.